Given below is one T cell receptor beta chain in context. Original processing methods: Amplification with reference gene primers provided the estimates of nucleated cell counts. Clones were sequenced by immunoSEQ multiplex PCR, and TCRdb holds only the in-frame ones, with some missing. From that table come the V and J calls and clone size; the DNA was used to work out D and trimming. The sample records around 200,000 clones, 85% being singletons. The sample belongs to a study of blood T cell repertoires in COVID-19. Whole-study context: Donors in the United States, Italy and Spain gave samples during acute or convalescent COVID-19.

CDR1 and CDR2 from the germline V gene are SGDLS and YYNGEE. There are 16 residues in the CDR3. The V segment lost 4 bases and the J segment 1 base; nucleotides outside the gene matches: 11. The chain employs TRBV9 and TRBJ2-7; 7 positions agree with TRBD2. Specimen: PBMCs or T cells enriched from blood (not recorded which). The sequence derives from a man in his forties or fifties who had recovered from COVID-19. The CDR3 is CASSPGVTSASYEQYF. CDR3 DNA: TGTGCCAGCAGCCCGGGGGTAACTAGCGCTTCCTACGAGCAGTACTTC.